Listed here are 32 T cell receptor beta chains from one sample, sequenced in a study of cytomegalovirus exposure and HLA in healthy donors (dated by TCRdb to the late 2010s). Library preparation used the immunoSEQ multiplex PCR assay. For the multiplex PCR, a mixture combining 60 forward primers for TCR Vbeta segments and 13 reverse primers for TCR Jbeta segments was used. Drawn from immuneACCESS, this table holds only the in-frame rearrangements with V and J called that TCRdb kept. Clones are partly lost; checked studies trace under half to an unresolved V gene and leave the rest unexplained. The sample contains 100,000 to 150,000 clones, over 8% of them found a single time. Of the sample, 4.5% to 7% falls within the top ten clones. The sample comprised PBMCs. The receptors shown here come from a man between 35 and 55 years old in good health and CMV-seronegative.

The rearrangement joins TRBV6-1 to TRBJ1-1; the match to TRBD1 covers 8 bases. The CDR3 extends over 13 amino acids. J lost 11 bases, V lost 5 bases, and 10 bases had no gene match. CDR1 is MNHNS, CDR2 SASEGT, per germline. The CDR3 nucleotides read TGTGCCAGCAGTCCAGACAGGGGAAGGTCGGCTTTCTTT. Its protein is CASSPDRGRSAFF.

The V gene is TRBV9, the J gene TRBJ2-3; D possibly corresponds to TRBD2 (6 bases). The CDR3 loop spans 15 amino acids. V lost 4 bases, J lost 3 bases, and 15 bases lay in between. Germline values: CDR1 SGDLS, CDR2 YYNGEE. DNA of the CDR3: TGTGCCAGCAGCCGTACTAGCTCGGAGACAGATACGCAGTATTTT. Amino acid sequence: CASSRTSSETDTQYF.

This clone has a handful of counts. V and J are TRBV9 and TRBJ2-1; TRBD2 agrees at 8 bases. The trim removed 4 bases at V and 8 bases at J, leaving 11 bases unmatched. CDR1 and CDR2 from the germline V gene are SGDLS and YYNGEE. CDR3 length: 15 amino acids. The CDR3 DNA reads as TGTGCCAGCAGCCGAGGACTAGCAGCGGTCGATGAGCAGTTCTTC. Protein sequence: CASSRGLAAVDEQFF.

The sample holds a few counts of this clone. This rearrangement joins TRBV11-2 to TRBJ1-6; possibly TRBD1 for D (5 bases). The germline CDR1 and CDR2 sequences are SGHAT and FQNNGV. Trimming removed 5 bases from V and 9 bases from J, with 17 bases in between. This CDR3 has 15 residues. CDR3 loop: CASSASGGGSSPLHF. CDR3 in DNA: TGTGCCAGCAGCGCCTCCGGGGGGGGAAGTTCACCCCTCCACTTT.

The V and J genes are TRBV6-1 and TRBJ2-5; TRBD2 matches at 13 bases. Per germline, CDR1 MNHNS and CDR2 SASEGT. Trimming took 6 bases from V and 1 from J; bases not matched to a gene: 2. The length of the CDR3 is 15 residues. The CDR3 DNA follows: TGTGCCAGCAGCAGACTAGCGGGGGGCCAAGAGACCCAGTACTTC. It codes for CASSRLAGGQETQYF.

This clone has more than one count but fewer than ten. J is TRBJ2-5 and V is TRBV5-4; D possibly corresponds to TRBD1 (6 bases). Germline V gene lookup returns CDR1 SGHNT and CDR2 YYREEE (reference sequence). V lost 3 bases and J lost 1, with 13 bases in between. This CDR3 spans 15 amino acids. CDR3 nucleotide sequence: TGTGCCAGCAGCTCGCGACAGGCCGCCCAAGAGACCCAGTACTTC. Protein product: CASSSRQAAQETQYF.

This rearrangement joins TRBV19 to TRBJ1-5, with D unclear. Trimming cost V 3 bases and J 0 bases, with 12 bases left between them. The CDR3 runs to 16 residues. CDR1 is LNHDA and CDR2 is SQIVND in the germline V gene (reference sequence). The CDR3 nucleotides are TGTGCCAGTAGTATCCCACCAGTTAATAGCAATCAGCCCCAGCATTTT. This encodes CASSIPPVNSNQPQHF.

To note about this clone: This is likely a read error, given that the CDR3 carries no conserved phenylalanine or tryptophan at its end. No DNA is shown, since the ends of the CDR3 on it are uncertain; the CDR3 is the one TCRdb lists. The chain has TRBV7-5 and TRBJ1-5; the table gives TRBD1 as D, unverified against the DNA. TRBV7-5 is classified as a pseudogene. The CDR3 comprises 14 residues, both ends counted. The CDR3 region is CARSLGGTDQPQHS.

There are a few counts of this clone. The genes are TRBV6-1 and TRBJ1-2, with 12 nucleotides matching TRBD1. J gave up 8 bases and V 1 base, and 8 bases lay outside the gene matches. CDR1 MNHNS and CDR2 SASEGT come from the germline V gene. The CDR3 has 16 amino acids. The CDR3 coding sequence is TGTGCCAGCAGTGAAGTCGGGACAGGGGGCGGGATCGGCTACACCTTC. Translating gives CASSEVGTGGGIGYTF.

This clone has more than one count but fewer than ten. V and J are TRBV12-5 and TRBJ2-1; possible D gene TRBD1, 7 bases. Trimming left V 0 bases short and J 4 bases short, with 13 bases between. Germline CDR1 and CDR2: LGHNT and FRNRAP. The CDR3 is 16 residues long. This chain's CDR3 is CASGLVRRGPYNEQFF. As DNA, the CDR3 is TGTGCTAGTGGTTTGGTAAGGAGGGGGCCTTACAATGAGCAGTTCTTC.

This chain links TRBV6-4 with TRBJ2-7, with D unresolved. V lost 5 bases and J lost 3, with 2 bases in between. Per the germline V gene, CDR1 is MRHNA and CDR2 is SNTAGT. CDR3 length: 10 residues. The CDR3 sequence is CASSLYEQYF. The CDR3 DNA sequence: TGTGCCAGCAGTCTCTACGAGCAGTACTTC.

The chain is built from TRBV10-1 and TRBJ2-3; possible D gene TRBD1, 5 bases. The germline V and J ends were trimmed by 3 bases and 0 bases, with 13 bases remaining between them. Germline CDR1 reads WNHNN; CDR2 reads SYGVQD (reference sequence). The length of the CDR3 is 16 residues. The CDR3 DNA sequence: TGCGCCAGCAGTGACGAAGTCAGGGCTAGCACAGATACGCAGTATTTT. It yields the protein CASSDEVRASTDTQYF.

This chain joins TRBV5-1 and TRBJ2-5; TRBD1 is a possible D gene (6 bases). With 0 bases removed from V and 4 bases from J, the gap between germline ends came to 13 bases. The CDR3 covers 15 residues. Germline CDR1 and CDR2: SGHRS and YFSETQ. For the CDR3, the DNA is TGCGCCAGCAGCTTGGAAGGACAGCGGAGAGAGACCCAGTACTTC. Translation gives CASSLEGQRRETQYF. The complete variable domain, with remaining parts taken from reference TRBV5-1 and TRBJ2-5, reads KAGVTQTPRYLIKTRGQQVTLSCSPISGHRSVSWYQQTPGQGLQFLFEYFSETQRNKGNFPGRFSGRQFSNSRSEMNVSTLELGDSALYLCASSLEGQRRETQYFGPGTRLLVL.

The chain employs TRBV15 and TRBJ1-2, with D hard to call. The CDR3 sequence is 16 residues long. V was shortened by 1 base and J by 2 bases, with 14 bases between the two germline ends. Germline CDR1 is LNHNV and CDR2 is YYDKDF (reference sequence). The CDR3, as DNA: TGTGCCACCAGCAGAGTCCCCATGTCTCGGAACTATGGCTACACCTTC. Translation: CATSRVPMSRNYGYTF. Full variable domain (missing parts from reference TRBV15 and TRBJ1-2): DAMVIQNPRYQVTQFGKPVTLSCSQTLNHNVMYWYQQKSSQAPKLLFHYYDKDFNNEADTPDNFQSRRPNTSFCFLDIRSPGLGDTAMYLCATSRVPMSRNYGYTFGSGTRLTVV.

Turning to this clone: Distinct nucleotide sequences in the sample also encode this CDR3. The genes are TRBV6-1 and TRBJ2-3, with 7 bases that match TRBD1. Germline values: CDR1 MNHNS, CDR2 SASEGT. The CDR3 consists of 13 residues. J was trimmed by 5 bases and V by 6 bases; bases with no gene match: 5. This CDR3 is CASSVPGGDTQYF. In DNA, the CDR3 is TGTGCCAGCAGCGTCCCAGGGGGAGATACGCAGTATTTT.

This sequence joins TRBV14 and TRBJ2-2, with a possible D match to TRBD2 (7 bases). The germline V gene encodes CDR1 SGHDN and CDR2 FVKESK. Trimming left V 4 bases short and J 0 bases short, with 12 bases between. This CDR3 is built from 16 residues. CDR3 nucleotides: TGTGCCAGCAGCCGCCAAGGGGGGGCGAACACCGGGGAGCTGTTTTTT. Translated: CASSRQGGANTGELFF. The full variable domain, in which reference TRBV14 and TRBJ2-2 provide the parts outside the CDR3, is EAGVTQFPSHSVIEKGQTVTLRCDPISGHDNLYWYRRVMGKEIKFLLHFVKESKQDESGMPNNRFLAERTGGTYSTLKVQPAELEDSGVYFCASSRQGGANTGELFFGEGSRLTVL.

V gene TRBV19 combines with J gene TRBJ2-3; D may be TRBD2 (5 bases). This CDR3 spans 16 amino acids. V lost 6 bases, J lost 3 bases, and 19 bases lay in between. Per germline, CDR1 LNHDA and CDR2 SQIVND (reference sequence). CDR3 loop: CASSPSPEGWTDTQYF. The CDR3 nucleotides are TGTGCCAGTAGCCCCTCCCCCGAGGGTTGGACAGATACGCAGTATTTT. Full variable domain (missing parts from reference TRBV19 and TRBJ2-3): DGGITQSPKYLFRKEGQNVTLSCEQNLNHDAMYWYRQDPGQGLRLIYYSQIVNDFQKGDIAEGYSVSREKKESFPLTVTSAQKNPTAFYLCASSPSPEGWTDTQYFGPGTRLTVL.

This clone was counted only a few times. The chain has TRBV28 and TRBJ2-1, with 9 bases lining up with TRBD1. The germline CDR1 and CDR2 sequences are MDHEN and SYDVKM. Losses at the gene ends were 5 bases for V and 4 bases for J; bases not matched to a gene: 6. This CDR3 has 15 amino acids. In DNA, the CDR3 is TGTGCCAGCAGTCCCGACAGGGGGATTTACAATGAGCAGTTCTTC. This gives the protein CASSPDRGIYNEQFF.

This chain's CDR3 is CASGPREGKSYEQYF. CDR3 DNA sequence: TGTGCTAGTGGTCCCAGGGAAGGGAAATCCTACGAGCAGTACTTC. J is TRBJ2-7 and V is TRBV12-5, with D tentatively TRBD1 (5 bases). Germline V gene lookup returns CDR1 LGHNT and CDR2 FRNRAP. The ends were cut back, 5 bases at V and 1 base at J, with 15 bases in the middle. The CDR3 is made up of 15 amino acids.

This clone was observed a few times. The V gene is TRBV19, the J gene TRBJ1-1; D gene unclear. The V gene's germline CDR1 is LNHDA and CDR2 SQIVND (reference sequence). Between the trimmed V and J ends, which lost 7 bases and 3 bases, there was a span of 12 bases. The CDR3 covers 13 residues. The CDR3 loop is CASKEAAYTEAFF. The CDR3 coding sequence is TGTGCCAGTAAAGAGGCGGCTTACACTGAAGCTTTCTTT.

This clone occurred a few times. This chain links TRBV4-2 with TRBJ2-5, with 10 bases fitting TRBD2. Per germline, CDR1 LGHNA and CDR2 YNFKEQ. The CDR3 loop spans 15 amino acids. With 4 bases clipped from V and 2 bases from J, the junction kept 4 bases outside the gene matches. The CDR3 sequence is CASSREREGQETQYF. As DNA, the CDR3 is TGTGCCAGCAGCCGAGAGCGGGAGGGTCAAGAGACCCAGTACTTC.

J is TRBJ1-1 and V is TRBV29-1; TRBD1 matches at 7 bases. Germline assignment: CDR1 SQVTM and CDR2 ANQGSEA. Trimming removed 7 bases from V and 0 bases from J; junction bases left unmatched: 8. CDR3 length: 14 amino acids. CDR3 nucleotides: TGCAGCGCCGGGACAGCGGGGGTGAACACTGAAGCTTTCTTT. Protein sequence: CSAGTAGVNTEAFF. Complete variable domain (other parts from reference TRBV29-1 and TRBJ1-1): SAVISQKPSRDICQRGTSLTIQCQVDSQVTMMFWYRQQPGQSLTLIATANQGSEATYESGFVIDKFPISRPNLTFSTLTVSNMSPEDSSIYLCSAGTAGVNTEAFFGQGTRLTVV.

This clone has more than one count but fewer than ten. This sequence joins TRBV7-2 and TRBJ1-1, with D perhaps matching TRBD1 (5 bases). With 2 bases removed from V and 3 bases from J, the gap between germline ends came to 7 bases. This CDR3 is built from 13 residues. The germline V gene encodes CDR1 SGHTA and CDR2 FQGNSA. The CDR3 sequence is CASSLSGYTEAFF. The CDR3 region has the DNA TGTGCCAGCAGCTTATCAGGGTACACTGAAGCTTTCTTT.

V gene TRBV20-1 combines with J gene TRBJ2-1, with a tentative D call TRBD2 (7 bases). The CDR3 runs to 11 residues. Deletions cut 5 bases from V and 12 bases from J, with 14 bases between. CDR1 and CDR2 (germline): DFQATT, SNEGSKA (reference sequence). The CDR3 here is CSAPGGTPQFF. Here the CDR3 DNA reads TGCAGTGCTCCGGGGGGCACCCCGCAGTTCTTC.

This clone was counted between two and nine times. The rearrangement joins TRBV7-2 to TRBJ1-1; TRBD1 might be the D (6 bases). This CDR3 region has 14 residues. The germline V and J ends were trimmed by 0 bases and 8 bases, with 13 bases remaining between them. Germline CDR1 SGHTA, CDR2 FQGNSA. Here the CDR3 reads CASSLAGLGQEAFF. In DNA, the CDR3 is TGTGCCAGCAGCTTAGCGGGTTTGGGACAAGAAGCTTTCTTT.

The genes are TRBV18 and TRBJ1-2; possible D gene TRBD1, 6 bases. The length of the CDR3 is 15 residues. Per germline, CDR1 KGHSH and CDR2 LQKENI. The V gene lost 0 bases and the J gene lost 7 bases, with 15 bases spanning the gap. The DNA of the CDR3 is TGTGCCAGCTCACCACCAGGACAGCTAGGCAGTGGCTACACCTTC. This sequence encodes CASSPPGQLGSGYTF.

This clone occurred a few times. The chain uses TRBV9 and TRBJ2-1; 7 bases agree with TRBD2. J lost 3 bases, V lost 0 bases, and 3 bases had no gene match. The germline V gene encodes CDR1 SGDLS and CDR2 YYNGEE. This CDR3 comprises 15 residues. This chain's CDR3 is CASSVDGGGYNEQFF. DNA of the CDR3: TGTGCCAGCAGCGTAGACGGCGGGGGCTACAATGAGCAGTTCTTC.

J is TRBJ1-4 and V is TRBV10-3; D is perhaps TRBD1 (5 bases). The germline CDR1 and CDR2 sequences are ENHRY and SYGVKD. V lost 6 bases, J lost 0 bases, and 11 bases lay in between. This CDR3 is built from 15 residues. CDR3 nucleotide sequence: TGTGCCATCAGAAGACAGAACTCAACTAATGAAAAACTGTTTTTT. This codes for CAIRRQNSTNEKLFF.

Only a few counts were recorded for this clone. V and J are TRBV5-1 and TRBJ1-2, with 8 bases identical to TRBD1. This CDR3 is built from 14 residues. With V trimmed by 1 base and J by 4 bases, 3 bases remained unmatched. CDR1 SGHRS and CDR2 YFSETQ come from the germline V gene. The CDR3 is CASSLRQGSYGYTF. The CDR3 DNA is TGCGCCAGCAGCTTGAGACAGGGGTCCTATGGCTACACCTTC.

The CDR3 region has the DNA TGCGCCAGCAGCCGAGAAAGGGGGGGCGAGCAGTACTTC. Protein product: CASSRERGGEQYF. The chain carries TRBV4-1 and TRBJ2-7; tentative D call: TRBD2 (7 bases). This CDR3 comprises 13 residues. Trimming removed 4 bases from V and 6 bases from J, with 13 bases in between. Per germline, CDR1 MGHRA and CDR2 YSYEKL.

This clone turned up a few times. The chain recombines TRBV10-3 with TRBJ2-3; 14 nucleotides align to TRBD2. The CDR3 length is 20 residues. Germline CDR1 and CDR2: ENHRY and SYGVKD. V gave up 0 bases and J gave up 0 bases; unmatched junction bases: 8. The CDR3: CAISESLGLAGVSSTDTQYF. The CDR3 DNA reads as TGTGCCATCAGTGAGTCACTGGGACTAGCGGGGGTATCTAGCACAGATACGCAGTATTTT.

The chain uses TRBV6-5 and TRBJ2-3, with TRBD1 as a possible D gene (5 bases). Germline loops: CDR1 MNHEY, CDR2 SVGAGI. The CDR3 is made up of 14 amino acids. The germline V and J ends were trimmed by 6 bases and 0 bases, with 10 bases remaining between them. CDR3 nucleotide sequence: TGTGCCAGCAGCAGGGAACCTAGCACAGATACGCAGTATTTT. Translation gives CASSREPSTDTQYF.